What follows are 21 T cell receptor beta chains derived from one specimen sequenced in a study of blood T cell repertoires in COVID-19 (dated by TCRdb to the early 2020s). The library was prepared using the immunoSEQ multiplex PCR assay. Held by TCRdb, this immuneACCESS table contains in-frame sequences only and omits some clones. Under half of the omission traces to an unresolved V gene where checked; the cause of the rest is unknown. The sample yields some 110,000 clones; about 76% were counted once. Less than 45% of the sample comes from the top ten. Sequencing was carried out using peripheral blood. The receptors here all came from a man of 80 years or more with acute or convalescent COVID-19.

The V gene is TRBV19, the J gene TRBJ2-1, with TRBD2 matching 7 bases. From germline, CDR1 is LNHDA and CDR2 SQIVND (reference sequence). Trimming at V came to 5 bases and at J to 8 bases, leaving 12 bases not matched to a gene. CDR3 length equals 15 residues. The CDR3: CASSRGAGVGDEQFF. CDR3 in DNA: TGTGCCAGTAGTCGAGGTGCGGGAGTAGGGGATGAGCAGTTCTTC. Full variable domain (missing parts from reference TRBV19 and TRBJ2-1): DGGITQSPKYLFRKEGQNVTLSCEQNLNHDAMYWYRQDPGQGLRLIYYSQIVNDFQKGDIAEGYSVSREKKESFPLTVTSAQKNPTAFYLCASSRGAGVGDEQFFGPGTRLTVL.

The chain recombines TRBV11-2 with TRBJ2-7, with D maybe TRBD1 (5 bases). The CDR3 covers 15 residues. Trimming cost V 5 bases and J 3 bases, with 17 bases left between them. Germline-derived CDR1 and CDR2 are SGHAT and FQNNGV. The DNA of the CDR3 is TGTGCCAGCAGCCGAACGGACACTGGTTACTACGAGCAGTACTTC. Amino acids: CASSRTDTGYYEQYF.

This sequence joins TRBV6-5 and TRBJ1-4, with D possibly TRBD1 on 6 matching bases. The germline gives CDR1 MNHEY, CDR2 SVGAGI. This CDR3 comprises 14 residues. V was shortened by 2 bases and J by 6 bases, with 10 bases between the two germline ends. The CDR3: CASSYGGGDEKLFF. CDR3 sequence (DNA): TGTGCCAGCAGTTACGGAGGGGGGGATGAAAAACTGTTTTTT.

The gene calls are TRBV28 and TRBJ2-5; TRBD1 is a possible D gene (5 bases). V was shortened by 6 bases and J by 4 bases, with 18 bases between the two germline ends. Germline V lookup: CDR1 MDHEN, CDR2 SYDVKM. The length of the CDR3 is 15 residues. CDR3 in amino acids: CASSPGQGFGETQYF. The CDR3 nucleotides are TGTGCCAGCAGCCCTGGTCAGGGCTTTGGAGAGACCCAGTACTTC.

The chain carries TRBV7-9 and TRBJ1-3; maybe TRBD1 (5 bases). Germline V gene data show CDR1 as SEHNR and CDR2 as FQNEAQ (reference sequence). This CDR3 comprises 13 residues. Between the trimmed V and J ends, which lost 5 bases and 4 bases, there was a span of 9 bases. In DNA, the CDR3 is TGTGCCAGCAGCCCCAGGGTCGGAAACACCATATATTTT. This sequence encodes CASSPRVGNTIYF.

The V gene is TRBV2, the J gene TRBJ2-7, with TRBD2 matching 12 bases. The CDR3 is made up of 15 amino acids. Trimming cost V 5 bases and J 7 bases; bases outside gene matches: 9. Germline CDR1 SNHLY, CDR2 FYNNEI. CDR3 residues: CASSRDGLAGNEQYF. The DNA for the CDR3 is TGTGCCAGCAGTAGAGATGGACTAGCGGGAAATGAGCAGTACTTC.

This clone was observed a few times. This chain uses TRBV4-2 with TRBJ1-5, with D unresolved. Trimming pared 4 bases from V and 2 bases from J, leaving 9 bases between. This CDR3 region has 14 residues. Germline V gives CDR1 LGHNA, CDR2 YNFKEQ. In DNA form, the CDR3 reads TGTGCCAGCAGCCTTAGACATGGCAATCAGCCCCAGCATTTT. Its protein is CASSLRHGNQPQHF.

The chain is built from TRBV15 and TRBJ1-2; 7 bases line up with TRBD1. CDR1 is LNHNV, CDR2 YYDKDF, per germline (reference sequence). The CDR3 covers 13 residues. V lost 5 bases and J lost 7; bases outside the gene matches: 7. In DNA, the CDR3 is TGTGCCACCAGCCCGGGACAGTCCCTTGGCTACACCTTC. It yields the protein CATSPGQSLGYTF.

The chain is built from TRBV5-4 and TRBJ2-1; TRBD2 matches 8 bases. The CDR3 is 15 residues long. Germline CDR1 reads SGHNT; CDR2 reads YYREEE (reference sequence). V dropped 4 bases and J dropped 9; count of bases not matched to a gene: 12. The CDR3: CASSRTTGGHLEQFF. CDR3 bases: TGTGCCAGCAGCCGGACTACGGGAGGGCACCTTGAGCAGTTCTTC.

The chain carries TRBV7-3 and TRBJ1-6; TRBD1 might be the D (5 bases). Trimming removed 2 bases from V and 6 bases from J, with 11 bases in between. From germline, CDR1 is SGHTA and CDR2 FQGTGA. The CDR3 is made up of 15 amino acids. CDR3 DNA: TGTGCCAGCAGCTTAGGGGCAGAGCGTAATTCACCCCTCCACTTT. Encoded protein: CASSLGAERNSPLHF.

The rearrangement uses TRBV4-2 and TRBJ2-7; the D is unclear. Germline V lookup: CDR1 LGHNA, CDR2 YNFKEQ. The CDR3 spans 16 residues. Deletions cut 4 bases from V and 1 base from J, with 17 bases between. The CDR3 DNA reads as TGTGCCAGCAGCCTCGCCGAAGGCGGAGATTCCTACGAGCAGTACTTC. This codes for CASSLAEGGDSYEQYF.

The chain recombines TRBV7-9 with TRBJ2-2; D may be TRBD2 (5 bases). This CDR3 is built from 17 residues. CDR1 and CDR2 (germline): SEHNR, FQNEAQ (reference sequence). V was trimmed by 6 bases and J by 3 bases, leaving 20 bases between them. The CDR3 DNA is TGTGCCAGCAGTGAGCTTATTATGGGAGTGGACACCGGGGAGCTGTTTTTT. It encodes CASSELIMGVDTGELFF.

This clone came up a few times. The chain is built from TRBV11-2 and TRBJ2-7; D gene uncertain. Germline CDR1 reads SGHAT; CDR2 reads FQNNGV. This CDR3 has 12 amino acids. V lost 2 bases and J lost 5, with 7 bases in between. The CDR3 is CASSLIINEQYF. CDR3 nucleotides: TGTGCCAGCAGCTTAATCATCAACGAGCAGTACTTC.

CDR3 loop: CASSEQGYEQFF. The CDR3 bases are TGTGCCAGCAGCGAACAGGGGTATGAGCAGTTCTTC. V is TRBV7-9 and J is TRBJ2-1; TRBD1 matches 7 bases. Trimming at V came to 5 bases and at J to 8 bases, leaving 3 bases not matched to a gene. CDR1 and CDR2 from the germline V gene are SEHNR and FQNEAQ (reference sequence). The CDR3 loop spans 12 amino acids.

This clone has a handful of counts. This chain uses TRBV5-1 with TRBJ2-1; D might be TRBD2 (5 bases). Germline CDR1 and CDR2: SGHRS and YFSETQ. Deletions cut 3 bases from V and 3 bases from J, with 13 bases between. This CDR3 contains 15 residues. The CDR3 DNA follows: TGCGCCAGCAGCTCGAGTAGCGCACACTACAATGAGCAGTTCTTC. This gives the protein CASSSSSAHYNEQFF.

J is TRBJ1-1 and V is TRBV7-3, with D possibly TRBD1 on 5 matching bases. Germline loops: CDR1 SGHTA, CDR2 FQGTGA. The CDR3 is 13 amino acids. V was trimmed by 2 bases and J by 3 bases, leaving 7 bases between them. Here the CDR3 DNA reads TGTGCCAGCAGCTTACAAGGGGACACTGAAGCTTTCTTT. This translates into CASSLQGDTEAFF.

The chain is built from TRBV29-1 and TRBJ2-7, with TRBD1 matching over 10 bases. The CDR3 sequence is 16 residues long. Unmatched junction bases numbered 11, after V lost 4 bases and J lost 2 bases. Germline-derived CDR1 and CDR2 are SQVTM and ANQGSEA. The CDR3 DNA follows: TGCAGCGTTGTGGCCCTGCGGGGACAGGGGACCTACGAGCAGTACTTC. Encoded protein: CSVVALRGQGTYEQYF.

The chain recombines TRBV10-3 with TRBJ1-1; D is unresolved. Trimming took 10 bases from V and 0 from J, leaving 9 bases between them. This CDR3 has 12 residues. Germline lookup yields CDR1 ENHRY and CDR2 SYGVKD. The CDR3 protein is CATNTMNTEAFF. CDR3 coding DNA: TGTGCCACAAATACAATGAACACTGAAGCTTTCTTT.

V gene TRBV5-1 combines with J gene TRBJ2-1; 9 bases align to TRBD2. From germline, CDR1 is SGHRS and CDR2 YFSETQ. The junction had 13 bases not matched to a gene; V was cut back by 1 base and J by 8 bases. The CDR3 runs 17 residues. CDR3 residues: CASSLIPGTSRRDEQFF. CDR3 bases: TGCGCCAGCAGCTTGATTCCCGGGACTAGCAGGCGGGATGAGCAGTTCTTC.

This chain links TRBV7-3 with TRBJ1-2, with TRBD1 as a possible D gene (6 bases). The ends were cut back, 5 bases at V and 4 bases at J, with 17 bases in the middle. Germline loops: CDR1 SGHTA, CDR2 FQGTGA. This CDR3 region has 15 residues. CDR3 nucleotide sequence: TGTGCCAGCAGCCGCGGACCGGACAGCCCCTATGGCTACACCTTC. Translation: CASSRGPDSPYGYTF.

J is TRBJ2-5 and V is TRBV27, with TRBD1 matching 7 bases. Germline lookup yields CDR1 MNHEY and CDR2 SMNVEV (reference sequence). CDR3 size: 16 residues. With V trimmed by 6 bases and J by 5 bases, 15 bases remained unmatched. As DNA, the CDR3 is TGTGCCAGCAGCTCGAGACAGGGCAAAGGCCCCGAGACCCAGTACTTC. It encodes CASSSRQGKGPETQYF.